This TCR beta chain was found in a study of T cell changes during pregnancy in multiple sclerosis. This clone came up once. Clones were sequenced by immunoSEQ multiplex PCR, and TCRdb holds only the in-frame ones, with some missing. Altogether approximately 41,000 clones are present, about 94% being singletons, with the ten largest covering about 0.39%. V was pared by 4 bases and J by 3 bases, with 14 bases between. Germline V lookup: CDR1 SGDLS, CDR2 YYNGEE. This CDR3 spans 14 amino acids. The rearrangement uses TRBV9 and TRBJ2-7; weak D call: TRBD1 (6 bases). This receptor was obtained from a female donor with multiple sclerosis, enrolled in a pregnancy study. The material was CD4+ T cells from peripheral blood mononuclear cells, obtained in the second trimester of pregnancy. CDR3 nucleotides: TGTGCCAGCAGCCCAGGCCAGGGGAACTACGAGCAGTACTTC. Its protein is CASSPGQGNYEQYF.